This T cell receptor beta chain was sequenced in a study of blood T cell repertoires in COVID-19. The protocol was immunoSEQ multiplex PCR, while the TCRdb copy is restricted to in-frame clones and leaves out a portion. Of 150,000 to 180,000 clones listed, approximately 83% are singletons. This clonotype was obtained from a woman aged 60-75 years with acute or convalescent COVID-19. The sample consisted of peripheral blood.

Written as DNA, the CDR3 is TGTGCCAGCAGCTGGAGGGGAGCTGGAAACACCATATATTTT. Protein: CASSWRGAGNTIYF. V gene TRBV7-9 combines with J gene TRBJ1-3, with D possibly matching TRBD1 (5 bases). Looked up from germline, CDR1 is SEHNR and CDR2 is FQNEAQ (reference sequence). The CDR3 covers 14 residues. The V and J ends lost 4 bases and 2 bases respectively, with 9 bases between them.